Listed here is a single T cell receptor (beta chain). What this receptor recognizes is not known. It has no much larger one-base neighbor in the sample; base qualities were not kept. The Qiagen DNeasy kit was used to extract genomic DNA from unsorted PBMCs and from the negatively selected CD4+ and CD8+ fractions. Amplification of TCR beta CDR3 regions was done by immunoSEQ multiplex PCR with primers that anneal to V and J segments. A synthetic immune receptor repertoire was used to minimize amplification bias, and any remaining bias was removed computationally after sequencing. As for the original processing: Custom Python scripts were used to quantify repertoire diversity as the Shannon entropy index. Unsorted, CD4+ and CD8+ repertoires were examined separately, except in combined analyses, for which CD4+ and CD8+ sequences were merged in silico. TCRdb limited this immuneACCESS table to in-frame rearrangements with V and J called. A share of clones is missing; checked studies link under half to unresolved V genes, and the rest is unexplained. For V, J and clone size, that table is used; D and trimming come from the DNA. Counted in this sample were fewer than 35,000 clones; roughly nine tenths of them appeared once. About 1.2% of the sample is taken by the ten largest.

What the time point label conveys for this sample: newly diagnosed, previously untreated cHL patient sample. Using a Miltenyi CD4+ T cell isolation kit, CD4+ T cells were purified from thawed PBMCs through magnetic negative selection. To serve as a comparison group for the relapsed/refractory trial patients, PBMCs were sequenced from patients with newly diagnosed, previously untreated classical Hodgkin lymphoma. After peripheral blood was drawn into 8 mL Vacutainer Cell Preparation Tubes, PBMCs were isolated by centrifugation and then cryopreserved. Purified CD4+ and CD8+ fractions were prepared only for cases in which an additional PBMC sample was available. Magnetically labelled cells were removed on LS columns in a quadroMACS separator, and the flow-through was collected as the purified fraction. This entry comes from a study of PD-1 blockade in classical Hodgkin lymphoma (dated by TCRdb to 2020 to 2022). Study-level background: The study used TCR beta sequencing and CyTOF to define a peripheral blood immune signature of response to PD-1 blockade in classical Hodgkin lymphoma.

V gives up 4 bases and J gives up 13 bases, and the segment between their germline ends measures 20 bases. The CDR3 has 14 amino acids, counting the end cysteine and phenylalanine. Left in the record is the CDR3 DNA by itself, 42 bases read in frame from the first base. CDR1 MDHEN and CDR2 SYDVKM were looked up in the germline V gene. The paper's findings and limits, for the study overall: Baseline TCR diversity was reported to be lower in newly diagnosed patients than in healthy donors and to be lower still in relapsed/refractory patients. The study was restricted to a single clinical trial cohort, and the causes of repertoire differences, possibly disease activity or prior therapy, were left undefined.

This clonotype was obtained from a human donor with classical Hodgkin lymphoma. The chain couples TRBV28 to TRBJ1-5, with no reliable assignment of the D segment. The sequenced sample was CD4+ T cells from blood. For the CDR3, the sequence is CASSSPQPVSGQHF. The nucleotides are TGTGCCAGCAGTTCACCGCAGCCCGTCTCGGGTCAGCATTTT.